The TCR beta chain under discussion was sequenced for a study of shared clonotypes between healthy human individuals. General observations from the study: All-four-donor shared clonotypes had higher generation probabilities than non-shared clonotypes did. Compared with memory subsets, naive subsets generally had larger estimated richness.

The donors were all Caucasian adults (living in Nashville, Tennessee). This clone was recorded only once. The target antigen is unknown. Measured with immunoSEQ multiplex PCR; TCRdb has only the in-frame clones, and not every one. The sample has more than 500,000 clones, roughly 95% seen once; the top ten hold about 0.059%. Germline lookup yields CDR1 LGHNA and CDR2 YNFKEQ. V lost 1 base, J lost 1 base, and 10 bases lay in between. The CDR3 has 15 amino acids. The sample was naive CD4+ T cells sorted from blood. Noted subset: CD45RA+ positively selected. The chain is built from TRBV4-2 and TRBJ2-5; D not resolved. The sequence came from a woman between 25 and 40 years old in good health. CDR3 in DNA: TGTGCCAGCAGCCAAGTTGGGCGGACCCAAGAGACCCAGTACTTC. This codes for CASSQVGRTQETQYF.